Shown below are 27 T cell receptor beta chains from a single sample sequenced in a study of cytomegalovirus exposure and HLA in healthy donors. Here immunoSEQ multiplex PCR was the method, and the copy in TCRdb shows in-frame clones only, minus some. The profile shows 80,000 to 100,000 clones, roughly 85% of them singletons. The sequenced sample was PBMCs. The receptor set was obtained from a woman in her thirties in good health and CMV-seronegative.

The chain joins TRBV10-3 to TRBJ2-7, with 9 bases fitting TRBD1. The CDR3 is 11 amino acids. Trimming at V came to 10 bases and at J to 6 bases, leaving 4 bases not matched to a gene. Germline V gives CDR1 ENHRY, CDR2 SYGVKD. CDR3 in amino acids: CATGTGTEQYF. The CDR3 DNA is TGTGCCACAGGGACAGGGACCGAGCAGTACTTC.

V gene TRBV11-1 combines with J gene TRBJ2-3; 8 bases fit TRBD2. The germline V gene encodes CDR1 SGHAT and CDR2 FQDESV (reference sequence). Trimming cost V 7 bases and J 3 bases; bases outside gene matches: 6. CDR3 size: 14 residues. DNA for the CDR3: TGTGCCAGCACCTCGGGACTAGGGACAGATACGCAGTATTTT. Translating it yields CASTSGLGTDTQYF.

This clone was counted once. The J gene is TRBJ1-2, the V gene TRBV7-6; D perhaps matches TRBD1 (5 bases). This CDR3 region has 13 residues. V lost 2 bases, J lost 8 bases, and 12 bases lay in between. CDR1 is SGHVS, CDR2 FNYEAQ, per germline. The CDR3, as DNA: TGTGCCAGCAGCTTATTTCAGGGCGAGGGCTACACCTTC. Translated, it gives CASSLFQGEGYTF.

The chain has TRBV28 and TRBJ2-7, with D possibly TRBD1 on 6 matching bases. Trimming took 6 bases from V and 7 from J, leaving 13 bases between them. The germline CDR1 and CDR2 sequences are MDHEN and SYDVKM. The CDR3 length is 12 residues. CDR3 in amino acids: CASSPYRVEQYF. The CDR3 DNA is TGTGCCAGCAGCCCATACAGGGTTGAGCAGTACTTC.

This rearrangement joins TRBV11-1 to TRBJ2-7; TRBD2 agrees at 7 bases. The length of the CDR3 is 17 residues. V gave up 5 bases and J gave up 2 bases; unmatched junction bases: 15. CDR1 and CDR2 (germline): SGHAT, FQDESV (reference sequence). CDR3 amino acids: CASSSFSAASGPYEQYF. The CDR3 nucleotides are TGTGCCAGCAGCAGCTTTAGTGCGGCTAGCGGACCCTACGAGCAGTACTTC.

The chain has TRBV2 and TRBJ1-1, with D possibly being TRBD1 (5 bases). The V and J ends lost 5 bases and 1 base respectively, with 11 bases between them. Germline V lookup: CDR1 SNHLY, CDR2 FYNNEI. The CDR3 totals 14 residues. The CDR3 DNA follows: TGTGCCAGCAGTCCCTTGACAGCGAACACTGAAGCTTTCTTT. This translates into CASSPLTANTEAFF.

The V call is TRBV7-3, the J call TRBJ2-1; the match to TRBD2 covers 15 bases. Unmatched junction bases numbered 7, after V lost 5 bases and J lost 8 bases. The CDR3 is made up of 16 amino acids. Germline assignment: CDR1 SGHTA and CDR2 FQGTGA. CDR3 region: CASSPRTSGRVDEQFF. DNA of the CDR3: TGTGCCAGCAGCCCCCGGACTAGCGGGAGGGTCGATGAGCAGTTCTTC.

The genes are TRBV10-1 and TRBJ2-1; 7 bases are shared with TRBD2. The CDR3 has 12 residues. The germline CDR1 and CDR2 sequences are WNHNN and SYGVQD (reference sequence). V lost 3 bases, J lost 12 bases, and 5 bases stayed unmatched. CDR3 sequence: CASSEGERGQFF. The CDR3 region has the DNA TGCGCCAGCAGTGAAGGGGAGCGGGGGCAGTTCTTC.

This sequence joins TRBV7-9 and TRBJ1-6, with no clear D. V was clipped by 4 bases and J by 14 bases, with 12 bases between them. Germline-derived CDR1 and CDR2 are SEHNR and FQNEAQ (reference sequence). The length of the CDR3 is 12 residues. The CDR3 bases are TGTGCCAGCAGCTCCGAGAGGCCGACCCTCCACTTT. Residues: CASSSERPTLHF.

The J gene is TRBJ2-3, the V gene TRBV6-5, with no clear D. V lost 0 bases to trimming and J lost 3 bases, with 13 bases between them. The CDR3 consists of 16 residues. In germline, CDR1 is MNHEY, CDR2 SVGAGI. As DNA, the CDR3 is TGTGCCAGCAGTTACTCAGCAGGATTTAGTACAGATACGCAGTATTTT. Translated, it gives CASSYSAGFSTDTQYF.

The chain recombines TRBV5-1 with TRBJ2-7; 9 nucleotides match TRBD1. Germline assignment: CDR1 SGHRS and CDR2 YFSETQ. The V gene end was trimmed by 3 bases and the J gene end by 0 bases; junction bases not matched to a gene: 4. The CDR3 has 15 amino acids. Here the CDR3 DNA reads TGCGCCAGCAGCTCCGGGACAGGGAGCTCCTACGAGCAGTACTTC. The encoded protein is CASSSGTGSSYEQYF.

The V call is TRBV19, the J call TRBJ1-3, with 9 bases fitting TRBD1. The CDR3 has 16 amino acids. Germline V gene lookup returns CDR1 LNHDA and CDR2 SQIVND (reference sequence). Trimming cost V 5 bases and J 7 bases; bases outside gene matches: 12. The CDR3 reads CASSPLTGTGLNTIYF. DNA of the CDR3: TGTGCCAGTAGTCCCTTGACCGGGACAGGGCTCAACACCATATATTTT.

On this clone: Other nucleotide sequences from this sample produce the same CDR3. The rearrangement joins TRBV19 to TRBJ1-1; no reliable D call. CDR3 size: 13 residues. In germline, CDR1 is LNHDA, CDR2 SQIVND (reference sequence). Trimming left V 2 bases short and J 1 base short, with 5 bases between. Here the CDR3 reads CASSITKNTEAFF. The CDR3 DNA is TGTGCCAGTAGTATAACAAAGAACACTGAAGCTTTCTTT.

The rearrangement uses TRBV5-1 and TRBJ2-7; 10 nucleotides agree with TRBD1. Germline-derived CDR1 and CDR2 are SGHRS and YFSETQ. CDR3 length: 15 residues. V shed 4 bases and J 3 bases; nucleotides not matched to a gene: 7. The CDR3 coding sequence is TGCGCCAGCAGCCCCGGGACAGGGGTATTCTACGAGCAGTACTTC. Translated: CASSPGTGVFYEQYF.

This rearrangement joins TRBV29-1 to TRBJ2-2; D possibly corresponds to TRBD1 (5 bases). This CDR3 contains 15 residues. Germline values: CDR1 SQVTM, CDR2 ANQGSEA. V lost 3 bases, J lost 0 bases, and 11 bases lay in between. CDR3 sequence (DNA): TGCAGCGTTGATGGGGCAGGGACGAACACCGGGGAGCTGTTTTTT. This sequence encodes CSVDGAGTNTGELFF.

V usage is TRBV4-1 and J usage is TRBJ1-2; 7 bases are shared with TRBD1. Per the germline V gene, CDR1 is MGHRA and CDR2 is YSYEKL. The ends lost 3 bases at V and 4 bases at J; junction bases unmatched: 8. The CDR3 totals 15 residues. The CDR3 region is CASSHPGQARYGYTF. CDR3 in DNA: TGCGCCAGCAGCCACCCCGGACAGGCCCGCTATGGCTACACCTTC.

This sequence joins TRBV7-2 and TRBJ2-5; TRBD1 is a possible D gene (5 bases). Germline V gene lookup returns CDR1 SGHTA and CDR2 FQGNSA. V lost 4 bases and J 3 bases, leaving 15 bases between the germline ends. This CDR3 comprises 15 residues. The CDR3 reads CASSSSGIGEETQYF. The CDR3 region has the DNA TGTGCCAGCAGCTCTTCAGGGATTGGTGAAGAGACCCAGTACTTC.

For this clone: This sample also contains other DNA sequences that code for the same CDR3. DNA for the CDR3: TGCGCCAGCAGCTCGGGACAGGGGAATGAAAAACTGTTTTTT. Translation gives CASSSGQGNEKLFF. The chain employs TRBV5-1 and TRBJ1-4, with 10 bases that match TRBD1. After removal of 3 bases from V and 5 bases from J, the junction contained 1 base not matched to a gene. Per the germline V gene, CDR1 is SGHRS and CDR2 is YFSETQ. The CDR3 has 14 amino acids.

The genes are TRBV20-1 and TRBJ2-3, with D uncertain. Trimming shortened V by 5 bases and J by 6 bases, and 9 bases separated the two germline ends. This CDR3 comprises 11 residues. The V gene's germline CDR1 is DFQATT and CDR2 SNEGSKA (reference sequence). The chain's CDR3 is CSAPFPDTQYF. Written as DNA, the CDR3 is TGCAGTGCTCCCTTCCCGGATACGCAGTATTTT.

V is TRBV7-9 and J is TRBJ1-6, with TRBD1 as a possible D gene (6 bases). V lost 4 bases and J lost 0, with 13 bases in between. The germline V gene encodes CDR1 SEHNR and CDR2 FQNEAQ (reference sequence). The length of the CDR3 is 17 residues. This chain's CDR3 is CASSSRGAPSYNSPLHF. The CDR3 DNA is TGTGCCAGCAGCTCCCGGGGGGCCCCCTCCTATAATTCACCCCTCCACTTT.

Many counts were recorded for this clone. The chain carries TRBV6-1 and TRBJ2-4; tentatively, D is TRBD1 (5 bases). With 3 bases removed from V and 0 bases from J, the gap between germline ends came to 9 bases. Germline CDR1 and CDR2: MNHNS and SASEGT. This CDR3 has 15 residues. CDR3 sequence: CASSDQGLAKNIQYF. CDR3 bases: TGTGCCAGCAGTGATCAGGGTCTAGCCAAAAACATTCAGTACTTC.

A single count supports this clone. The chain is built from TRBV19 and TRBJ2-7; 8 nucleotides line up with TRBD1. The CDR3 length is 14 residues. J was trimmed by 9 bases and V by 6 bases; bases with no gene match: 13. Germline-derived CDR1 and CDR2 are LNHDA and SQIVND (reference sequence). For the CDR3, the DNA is TGTGCCAGTAGCCAGGGGGCGGCAGGAAGTTCGCAGTACTTC. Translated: CASSQGAAGSSQYF.

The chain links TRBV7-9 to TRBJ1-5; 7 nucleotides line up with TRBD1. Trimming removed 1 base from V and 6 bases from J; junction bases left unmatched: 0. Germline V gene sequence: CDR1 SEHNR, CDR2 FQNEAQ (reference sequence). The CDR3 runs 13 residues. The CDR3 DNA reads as TGTGCCAGCAGCTTAGAGGGGGCTCAGCCCCAGCATTTT. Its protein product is CASSLEGAQPQHF.

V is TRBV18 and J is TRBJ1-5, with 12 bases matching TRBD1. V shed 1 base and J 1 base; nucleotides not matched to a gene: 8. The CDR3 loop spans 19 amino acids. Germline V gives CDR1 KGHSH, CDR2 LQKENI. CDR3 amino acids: CASSPLPGTGGPSNQPQHF. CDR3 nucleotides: TGTGCCAGCTCACCACTTCCCGGGACAGGGGGCCCAAGCAATCAGCCCCAGCATTTT.

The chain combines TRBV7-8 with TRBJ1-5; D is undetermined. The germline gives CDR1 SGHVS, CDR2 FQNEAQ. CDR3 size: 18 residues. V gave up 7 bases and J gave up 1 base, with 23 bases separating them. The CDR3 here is CASTSDPWREGSNQPQHF. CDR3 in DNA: TGTGCCAGCACCTCGGATCCGTGGAGGGAAGGGAGCAATCAGCCCCAGCATTTT.

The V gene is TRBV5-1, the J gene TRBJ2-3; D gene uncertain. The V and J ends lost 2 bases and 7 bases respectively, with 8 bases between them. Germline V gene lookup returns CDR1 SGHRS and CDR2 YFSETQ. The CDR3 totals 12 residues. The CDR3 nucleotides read TGCGCCAGCAGCTTCGAGCCCAATACGCAGTATTTT. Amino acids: CASSFEPNTQYF.

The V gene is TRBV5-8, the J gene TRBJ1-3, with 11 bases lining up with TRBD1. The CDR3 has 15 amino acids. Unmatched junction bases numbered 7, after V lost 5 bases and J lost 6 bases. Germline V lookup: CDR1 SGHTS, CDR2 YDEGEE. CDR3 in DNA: TGTGCCAGCAGATTTGGGACAGGGGGACTAAACACCATATATTTT. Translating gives CASRFGTGGLNTIYF.